This TCR beta chain derives from a study of regulatory T cells in long-lasting Graves disease. Findings and limits, study-wide: Segments TRBV28, TRBJ1-2 and TRBJ2-5 showed preferential usage in persistent disease.

The length of the CDR3 is 14 residues. The J segment lost 4 bases and the V segment lost 8 bases, leaving 5 bases of the junction unmatched. This clonotype was picked up a small number of times. Its antigen is not known. To make TCR beta libraries, researchers used iRepertoire HTBI primers and Arm-PCR of CDR3 regions. In TCRdb, the multiplex PCR reads were re-called with MiXCR into one record per CDR3 protein. Of hundreds of thousands of distinct CDR3 sequences in the sample, roughly 16% were seen once. This sample's time point: newly diagnosed GD, antithyroid drugs for less than 3 months. PBMCs were the source of the RNA used for TCR sequencing. These same records also appear under a second study, on T cells in Graves' hyperthyroidism and ophthalmopathy. From that second work: With a duration under 2 months, the hyperthyroidism was newly diagnosed in patients aged 18 to 65. The HTBI primer set drove a first-round RT-PCR of the TCR CDR3. Model predictions of ophthalmopathy came a median 6.5 months before onset.

The source of this sequence is a woman in her thirties with Graves disease. The sequencing here drew on peripheral blood mononuclear cells (PBMCs), taken at new diagnosis, from a patient treated with antithyroid drugs. The V gene is TRBV12-3 or TRBV12-4, the J gene TRBJ2-1; 10 bases line up with TRBD1. CDR3 region: CASRKGQGYNEQFF. CDR3 nucleotide sequence: TGTGCCAGCCGTAAGGGACAGGGGTACAATGAGCAGTTCTTC.